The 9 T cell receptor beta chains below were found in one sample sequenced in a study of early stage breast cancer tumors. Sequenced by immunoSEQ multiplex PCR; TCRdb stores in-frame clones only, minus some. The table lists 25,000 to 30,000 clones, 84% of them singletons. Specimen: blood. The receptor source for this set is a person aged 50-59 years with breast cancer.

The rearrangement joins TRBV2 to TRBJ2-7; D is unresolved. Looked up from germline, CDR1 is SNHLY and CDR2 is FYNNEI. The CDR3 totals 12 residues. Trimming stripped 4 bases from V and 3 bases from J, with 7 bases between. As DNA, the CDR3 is TGTGCCAGCAGTGCAAATTTCTACGAGCAGTACTTC. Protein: CASSANFYEQYF. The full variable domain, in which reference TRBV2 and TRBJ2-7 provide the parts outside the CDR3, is EPEVTQTPSHQVTQMGQEVILRCVPISNHLYFYWYRQILGQKVEFLVSFYNNEISEKSEIFDDQFSVERPDGSNFTLKIRSTKLEDSAMYFCASSANFYEQYFGPGTRLTVT.

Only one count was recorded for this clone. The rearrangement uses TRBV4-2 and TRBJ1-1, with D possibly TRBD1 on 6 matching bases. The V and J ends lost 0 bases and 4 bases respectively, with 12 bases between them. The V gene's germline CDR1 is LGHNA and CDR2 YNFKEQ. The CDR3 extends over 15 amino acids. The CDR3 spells CASSQDLGQPTEAFF. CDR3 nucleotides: TGTGCCAGCAGCCAAGATTTGGGACAACCCACTGAAGCTTTCTTT.

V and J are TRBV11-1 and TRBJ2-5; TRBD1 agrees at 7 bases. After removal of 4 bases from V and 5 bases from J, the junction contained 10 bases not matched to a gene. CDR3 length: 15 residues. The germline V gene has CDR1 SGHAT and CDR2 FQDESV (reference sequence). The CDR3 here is CASSSDRVRRETQYF. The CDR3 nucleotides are TGTGCCAGCAGCTCCGACAGGGTCCGTAGGGAGACCCAGTACTTC.

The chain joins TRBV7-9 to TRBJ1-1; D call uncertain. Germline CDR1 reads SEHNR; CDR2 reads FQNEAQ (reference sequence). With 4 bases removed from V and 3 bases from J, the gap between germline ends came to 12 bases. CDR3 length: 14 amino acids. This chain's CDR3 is CASSSGKPYTEAFF. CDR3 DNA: TGTGCCAGCAGCTCCGGCAAGCCCTACACTGAAGCTTTCTTT.

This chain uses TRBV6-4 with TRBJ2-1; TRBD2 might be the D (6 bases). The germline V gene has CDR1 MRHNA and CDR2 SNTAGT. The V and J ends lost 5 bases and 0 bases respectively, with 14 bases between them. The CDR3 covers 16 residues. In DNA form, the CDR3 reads TGTGCCAGCAGTCCGTCGGGGGTAAGCTCCTACAATGAGCAGTTCTTC. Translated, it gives CASSPSGVSSYNEQFF.

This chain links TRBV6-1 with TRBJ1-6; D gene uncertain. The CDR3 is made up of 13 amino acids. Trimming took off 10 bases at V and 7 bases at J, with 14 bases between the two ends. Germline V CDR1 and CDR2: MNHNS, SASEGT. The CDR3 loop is CAKKVGTNSPLHF. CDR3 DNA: TGTGCCAAGAAAGTCGGTACCAATTCACCCCTCCACTTT.

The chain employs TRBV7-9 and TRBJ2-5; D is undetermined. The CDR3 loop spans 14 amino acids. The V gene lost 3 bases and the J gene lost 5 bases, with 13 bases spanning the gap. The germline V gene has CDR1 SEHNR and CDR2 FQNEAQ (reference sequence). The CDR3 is CASSFDRFHETQYF. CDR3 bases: TGTGCCAGCAGCTTCGACCGATTCCATGAGACCCAGTACTTC.

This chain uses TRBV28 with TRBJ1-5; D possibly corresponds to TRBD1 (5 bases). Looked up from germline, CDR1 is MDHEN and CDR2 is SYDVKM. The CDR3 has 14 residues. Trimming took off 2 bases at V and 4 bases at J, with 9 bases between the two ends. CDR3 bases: TGTGCCAGCAGTTTAGTGACAGCAAATCAGCCCCAGCATTTT. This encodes CASSLVTANQPQHF. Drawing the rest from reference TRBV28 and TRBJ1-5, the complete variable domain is DVKVTQSSRYLVKRTGEKVFLECVQDMDHENMFWYRQDPGLGLRLIYFSYDVKMKEKGDIPEGYSVSREKKERFSLILESASTNQTSMYLCASSLVTANQPQHFGDGTRLSIL.

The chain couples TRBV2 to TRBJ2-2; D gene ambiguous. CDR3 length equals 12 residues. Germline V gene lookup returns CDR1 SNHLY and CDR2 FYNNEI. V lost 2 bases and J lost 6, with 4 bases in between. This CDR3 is CASSEWPGELFF. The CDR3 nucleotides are TGTGCCAGCAGTGAATGGCCCGGGGAGCTGTTTTTT.